A selection of T cell receptor beta chains follows, all from one sample in a study of T cells after yellow fever vaccination. TCRdb redid the calling of the 5' RACE reads with MiXCR, one entry per CDR3 protein. The data hold more than 450,000 distinct CDR3 sequences, with just over 20% observed a single time. The sequencing used PBMCs, collected roughly 23 days after the first yellow fever vaccination. Receptor source: a young man who received the YFV17D yellow fever vaccine. CDR3s include the opening cysteine and the closing phenylalanine or tryptophan. The order of the fields is D gene, V gene, clone size, J gene, CDR3 protein, CDR3 DNA. The D gene is left open where the match is weak. Expanded clones get a size class; other rows say once, few or many, or leave the size out.

.,TRBV7-3,few,TRBJ2-2,CASSLMAGAGSGELFF,TGTGCCAGCAGCTTAATGGCGGGGGCGGGTTCCGGGGAGCTGTTTTTT
.,TRBV6-5,.,TRBJ1-1,CASSSIQENTEAFF,TGTGCCAGCAGTTCAATTCAGGAGAACACTGAAGCTTTCTTT
TRBD1,TRBV7-9,few,TRBJ1-5,CASSLGTGLDNQPQHF,TGTGCCAGCAGCTTAGGGACAGGGTTGGACAATCAGCCCCAGCATTTT
.,TRBV15,few,TRBJ1-5,CATSRDGRDYNQPQHF,TGTGCCACCAGCAGAGATGGCAGGGACTACAATCAGCCCCAGCATTTT
.,TRBV7-2,few,TRBJ2-7,CASSFASAEQYF,TGTGCCAGCAGCTTTGCTTCGGCCGAGCAGTACTTC
TRBD1,TRBV6-2/TRBV6-3,many,TRBJ1-2,CASSYSPIDRVSGYTF,TGTGCCAGCAGTTACTCCCCCATCGACAGGGTTTCTGGCTACACCTTC
TRBD1,TRBV5-1,.,TRBJ2-7,CASSFDRDRDAYEQYF,TGCGCCAGCAGCTTTGACCGGGACAGGGACGCCTACGAGCAGTACTTC
TRBD1,TRBV6-4,.,TRBJ1-2,CASSGETGSGYTF,TGTGCCAGCAGTGGGGAGACAGGGTCTGGCTACACCTTC
TRBD1,TRBV5-1,.,TRBJ1-1,CASSTETGYTEAFF,TGCGCCAGCAGCACGGAGACAGGGTACACTGAAGCTTTCTTT
TRBD2,TRBV20-1,once,TRBJ2-5,CSATRTSGEETQYF,TGCAGTGCTACCCGGACTAGCGGGGAAGAGACCCAGTACTTC
.,TRBV4-3,.,TRBJ2-5,CASSRSIGIQETQYF,TGCGCCAGCAGCCGATCTATCGGAATACAAGAGACCCAGTACTTC
TRBD2,TRBV6-5,few,TRBJ2-1,CASTSGAAGGYNEQFF,TGTGCCAGCACCTCGGGGGCAGCGGGGGGGTACAATGAGCAGTTCTTC
.,TRBV7-2,few,TRBJ2-3,CASRGITDTQYF,TGTGCCAGCAGGGGGATCACAGATACGCAGTATTTT
.,TRBV20-1,few,TRBJ2-3,CSAPLAQRDTQYF,TGCAGTGCCCCACTAGCTCAAAGGGATACGCAGTATTTT
.,TRBV3-1,few,TRBJ2-3,CASSHSGFTDTQYF,TGTGCCAGCAGCCATTCAGGGTTCACAGATACGCAGTATTTT
TRBD2,TRBV9,.,TRBJ2-1,CASSVASGGFEQFF,TGTGCCAGCAGCGTAGCCAGCGGGGGGTTTGAGCAGTTCTTC
TRBD2,TRBV5-4,few,TRBJ2-5,CASSLNYDLRGIQETQYF,TGTGCCAGCAGCTTGAATTACGACTTGCGGGGGATCCAAGAGACCCAGTACTTC
TRBD2,TRBV7-8,few,TRBJ2-3,CASRSTSSGEITDTQYF,TGTGCCAGCAGGTCAACCTCTAGCGGGGAAATCACAGATACGCAGTATTTT
TRBD2,TRBV20-1,few,TRBJ2-5,CSAHSGGGETQYF,TGCAGTGCTCATAGCGGGGGCGGGGAGACCCAGTACTTC
.,TRBV4-2,few,TRBJ2-5,CASGGMKETQYF,TGTGCCAGCGGGGGCATGAAAGAGACCCAGTACTTC
TRBD2,TRBV9,.,TRBJ2-1,CASSVDTSGGALYNEQFF,TGTGCCAGCAGCGTAGATACTAGCGGGGGGGCCCTCTACAATGAGCAGTTCTTC
.,TRBV7-3,.,TRBJ1-1,CASSVTPNTEAFF,TGTGCCAGCAGCGTGACACCGAACACTGAAGCTTTCTTT